Following are 22 T cell receptor beta chains from one sample sequenced in a study of T-cell reconstitution after alpha-beta-depleted transplantation in children (dated by TCRdb to the mid-2010s). To prepare the library, PCR was applied. The listed sequencing device is Illumina HiSeq 2500. To normalize quantification of the TCRbeta repertoire, the TCR libraries were built with molecular barcoding that relied on unique molecular identifiers. TCRdb reprocessed the public reads (quality trimming at Q25 with fastp, clone calling with MiXCR) and kept in-frame beta chains. Entries that share a CDR3 protein sequence are merged under the most common genes and DNA. The sample data list 580,000 or so distinct CDR3 sequences, and about 23% of these were observed just once. The ten largest clones take up less than 15% of the sample. The intended sense of this specimen's treatment or condition label: allogeneic hematopoietic cell transplantation with graft depleted of TCRalphabeta T cells and CD19 B cells.

The material was PBMCs, mostly from graft donor cells, obtained 360 days after TCRalphabeta/CD19-depleted stem cell transplant. These receptors were taken from a boy in the first two years of life who had a stem cell transplant for acute myeloid leukemia, so the T cells may come from the graft donor.

The genes are TRBV7-2 and TRBJ2-3; D is unclear. CDR3 length equals 13 residues. V lost 4 bases, J lost 7 bases, and 12 bases lay in between. Germline CDR1 reads SGHTA; CDR2 reads FQGNSA. The CDR3 loop reads CASSYIMPNTQYF. CDR3 sequence (DNA): TGTGCCAGCAGCTACATTATGCCCAATACGCAGTATTTT.

The V gene is TRBV2, the J gene TRBJ2-7; 7 bases agree with TRBD1. The CDR3 covers 14 residues. With V trimmed by 6 bases and J by 2 bases, 7 bases remained unmatched. Germline V gene lookup returns CDR1 SNHLY and CDR2 FYNNEI. CDR3 in DNA: TGTGCCAGCAGACCTCCGACAGGGACCTACGAGCAGTACGTC. It encodes CASRPPTGTYEQYV.

In its sample, this clonotype was seen a few times. The gene calls are TRBV20-1 and TRBJ2-1; D is possibly TRBD2 (5 bases). In germline, CDR1 is DFQATT, CDR2 SNEGSKA (reference sequence). This CDR3 is 15 amino acids long. Trimming stripped 0 bases from V and 4 bases from J, with 13 bases between. Here the CDR3 reads CSAREWSGTYNEQFF. In DNA, the CDR3 is TGCAGTGCTAGAGAATGGAGCGGCACATACAATGAGCAGTTCTTC.

The rearrangement uses TRBV15 and TRBJ2-1; 8 bases map to TRBD1. Germline lookup yields CDR1 LNHNV and CDR2 YYDKDF (reference sequence). The CDR3 length is 16 residues. Losses at the gene ends were 5 bases for V and 5 bases for J; bases not matched to a gene: 11. CDR3 in amino acids: CATSPLQGVLHNEQFF. For the CDR3, the DNA is TGTGCCACCAGCCCCTTACAGGGGGTATTGCACAATGAGCAGTTCTTC.

This clonotype has more than one count but fewer than ten. V gene TRBV7-2 combines with J gene TRBJ2-2; maybe TRBD2 (5 bases). Germline V gene lookup returns CDR1 SGHTA and CDR2 FQGNSA. The V and J ends lost 7 bases and 4 bases respectively, with 16 bases between them. This CDR3 has 15 residues. Here the CDR3 DNA reads TGTGCCAGCACCACCAATACCGGAGGCACCGGGGAGCTGTTTTTT. It codes for CASTTNTGGTGELFF.

The CDR3 nucleotides are TGTGCCAGCAGCTTTGACGGGGGGGTAGATACGCAGTATTTT. Encoded protein: CASSFDGGVDTQYF. The rearrangement uses TRBV7-2 and TRBJ2-3, with 8 bases lining up with TRBD2. This CDR3 is built from 14 residues. Germline loops: CDR1 SGHTA, CDR2 FQGNSA. Germline trimming cut 3 bases from V and 5 bases from J; bases unmatched to any gene: 4.

This clonotype showed up just a few times. V usage is TRBV28 and J usage is TRBJ2-5, with a weak D call TRBD2 (5 bases). Trimming removed 7 bases at V and 3 bases at J, with 12 bases between. There are 13 residues in the CDR3. Germline V gene sequence: CDR1 MDHEN, CDR2 SYDVKM. CDR3 coding DNA: TGTGCCAGCACCCCGGACGGGGAAGAGACCCAGTACTTC. It translates to CASTPDGEETQYF.

This clonotype was counted many times. The chain uses TRBV5-1 and TRBJ2-1; TRBD2 matches at 9 bases. V dropped 2 bases and J dropped 0; count of bases not matched to a gene: 3. CDR3 length: 16 amino acids. Per the germline V gene, CDR1 is SGHRS and CDR2 is YFSETQ. CDR3 nucleotides: TGCGCCAGCAGCTTAGGAGCGGGGGGCTCCTACAATGAGCAGTTCTTC. This gives the protein CASSLGAGGSYNEQFF.

This clonotype was seen ten or more times. J is TRBJ2-7 and V is TRBV15; D not resolved. Germline V gene sequence: CDR1 LNHNV, CDR2 YYDKDF (reference sequence). This CDR3 spans 14 amino acids. V was pared by 0 bases and J by 3 bases, with 9 bases between. The CDR3 DNA is TGTGCCACCAGCAGAGATCTGGGGAACTACGAGCAGTACGTC. Amino acids: CATSRDLGNYEQYV.

The gene calls are TRBV29-1 and TRBJ1-2; D unclear. Between the trimmed V and J ends, which lost 4 bases and 6 bases, there was a span of 15 bases. The CDR3 runs 13 residues. CDR1 SQVTM and CDR2 ANQGSEA come from the germline V gene. The CDR3 loop reads CSVVPAHLNGYTF. The CDR3, as DNA: TGCAGCGTTGTTCCCGCTCATCTCAATGGCTACACCTTC.

The chain couples TRBV24-1 to TRBJ2-5; D tentatively reads TRBD1 or TRBD2 (6 bases each). Germline assignment: CDR1 KGHDR and CDR2 SFDVKD. The CDR3 loop spans 14 amino acids. The ends were cut back, 9 bases at V and 1 base at J, with 14 bases in the middle. The CDR3 nucleotides are TGTGCCACCTCAAGAGGGGGGCTCCAAGAGACCCAGTACTTC. It translates to CATSRGGLQETQYF.

In this sample, this clonotype turned up a few times. The V gene is TRBV11-2, the J gene TRBJ2-1, with 10 bases fitting TRBD2. CDR3 length: 17 residues. The germline gives CDR1 SGHAT, CDR2 FQNNGV. Trimming took 0 bases from V and 7 from J; bases not matched to a gene: 9. This CDR3 reads CASSLDRVAGGVNEQFF. CDR3 coding DNA: TGTGCCAGCAGCTTAGATCGTGTAGCGGGGGGAGTTAATGAGCAGTTCTTC.

This clonotype has only one observation. The rearrangement joins TRBV9 to TRBJ2-1, with TRBD2 as a possible D gene (6 bases). V was clipped by 7 bases and J by 3 bases, with 11 bases between them. The CDR3 consists of 13 residues. From germline, CDR1 is SGDLS and CDR2 YYNGEE. The CDR3 region is CASGRDFYNEQFF. The CDR3 DNA reads TGTGCCAGCGGCCGGGACTTCTACAATGAGCAGTTCTTC.

The V gene is TRBV3-1, the J gene TRBJ1-4, with D unresolved. The CDR3 contains 15 residues. CDR1 and CDR2 (germline): LGHDT, YNNKEL (reference sequence). The V end lost 4 bases, the J end lost 10 bases, and 19 bases lay between the germline ends. The CDR3 region has the DNA TGTGCCAGCAGCCCTCCGGGCAGCCGGGCCCCAAAACTGTTTTTT. This encodes CASSPPGSRAPKLFF. The complete variable domain, with remaining parts taken from reference TRBV3-1 and TRBJ1-4, reads DTAVSQTPKYLVTQMGNDKSIKCEQNLGHDTMYWYKQDSKKFLKIMFSYNNKELIINETVPNRFSPKSPDKAHLNLHINSLELGDSAVYFCASSPPGSRAPKLFFGSGTQLSVL.

Ten or more counts support this clonotype. The chain joins TRBV6-5 to TRBJ1-1; a possible D gene is TRBD1 (5 bases). The CDR3 consists of 11 residues. Germline CDR1 MNHEY, CDR2 SVGAGI. V was cut by 10 bases and J by 3 bases, with 9 bases left in between. CDR3 DNA sequence: TGTGCCACCTCGGGGGACACTGAAGCTTTCTTT. Its protein product is CATSGDTEAFF.

This clonotype was found many times. This chain joins TRBV28 and TRBJ2-6; 8 bases are a match to TRBD1. Germline lookup yields CDR1 MDHEN and CDR2 SYDVKM. The CDR3 extends over 17 amino acids. The V segment lost 4 bases and the J segment 1 base; nucleotides outside the gene matches: 6. The CDR3: CASSSDREASGANVLTF. The CDR3 DNA reads TGTGCCAGCAGTTCGGACAGGGAAGCATCTGGGGCCAACGTCCTGACTTTC.

The V call is TRBV20-1, the J call TRBJ1-5; D possibly corresponds to TRBD1 (5 bases). This CDR3 is built from 16 residues. Trimming cost V 5 bases and J 1 base, with 18 bases left between them. In germline, CDR1 is DFQATT, CDR2 SNEGSKA (reference sequence). In DNA, the CDR3 is TGCAGTGCTCCCCTCCAGGGTGTTGGAAGCAATCAGCCCCAGCATTTT. The encoded protein is CSAPLQGVGSNQPQHF.

The rearrangement joins TRBV10-3 to TRBJ2-3; 12 nucleotides agree with TRBD2. In germline, CDR1 is ENHRY, CDR2 SYGVKD. The CDR3 has 14 residues. Trimming cost V 7 bases and J 4 bases; bases outside gene matches: 3. CDR3 in amino acids: CAITSGGASDTQYF. CDR3 sequence (DNA): TGTGCCATCACTAGCGGGGGGGCGTCAGATACGCAGTATTTT.

The chain uses TRBV27 and TRBJ2-3, with a tentative D call TRBD2 (6 bases). The CDR3 is 12 amino acids. Germline CDR1 reads MNHEY; CDR2 reads SMNVEV (reference sequence). Trimming took 6 bases from V and 6 from J, leaving 10 bases between them. In DNA, the CDR3 is TGTGCCAGCAGGGCTAGCGCGGATACGCAGTATTTT. This encodes CASRASADTQYF.

The chain recombines TRBV10-3 with TRBJ1-2; D ambiguous. The CDR3 has 13 residues. The germline V gene encodes CDR1 ENHRY and CDR2 SYGVKD. The V end lost 10 bases, the J end lost 5 bases, and 17 bases lay between the germline ends. The CDR3 spells CASKIDTVYGYTF. CDR3 sequence (DNA): TGTGCCAGCAAAATAGACACGGTATATGGCTACACCTTC.

This clonotype has a handful of counts. The V call is TRBV7-7, the J call TRBJ2-7; D gene ambiguous. Trimming cost V 7 bases and J 2 bases, with 12 bases left between them. Looked up from germline, CDR1 is SSHAT and CDR2 is FNYEAQ (reference sequence). This CDR3 spans 13 amino acids. The CDR3 region is CASKIDGTYEQYV. CDR3 nucleotide sequence: TGTGCCAGCAAAATAGACGGAACCTACGAGCAGTACGTC.

There are a few counts of this clonotype. This rearrangement joins TRBV10-2 to TRBJ1-5; a possible D gene is TRBD1 (5 bases). CDR3 size: 15 residues. Per the germline V gene, CDR1 is WSHSY and CDR2 is SAAADI. Trimming removed 6 bases at V and 0 bases at J, with 12 bases between. In DNA, the CDR3 is TGCGCCAGCAGATACACAGGAGATAGCAATCAGCCCCAGCATTTT. Protein product: CASRYTGDSNQPQHF.